These 7 T cell receptor beta chains share one sample of origin, sequenced in a study of T cells after yellow fever vaccination (dated by TCRdb to the late 2010s). Library preparation employed 5' RACE. Sequencer: Illumina NovaSeq 6000. Clones were called with MiXCR by TCRdb after fastp trimmed the public reads at Q25, and only in-frame beta chains were retained. Rows matching on CDR3 protein sequence are summarized as one entry with the most common DNA and genes. Across this sample there are about 300,000 distinct CDR3 sequences, with approximately 8% seen only once. 3% to 3.5% of the sample rests with the top ten. The treatment or condition label on this specimen signifies: live attenuated yellow fever vaccine strain. The sample consisted of CD4+ T cells sorted from PBMCs, taken 5 days after the yellow fever booster vaccination. The origin of the receptors is a man between 18 and 35 years old who received the YFV17D yellow fever vaccine.

Ten or more counts support this clonotype. The rearrangement joins TRBV7-8 to TRBJ2-3; 10 nucleotides line up with TRBD1. The CDR3 is 18 amino acids. The trim removed 3 bases at V and 6 bases at J, leaving 15 bases unmatched. In germline, CDR1 is SGHVS, CDR2 FQNEAQ. The CDR3 DNA follows: TGTGCCAGCAGCTTTCGACAGGGGGCGGGCCCAGGTATCGATACGCAGTATTTT. It codes for CASSFRQGAGPGIDTQYF.

The chain employs TRBV11-2 and TRBJ1-3, with D perhaps TRBD1 (6 bases). V was trimmed by 4 bases and J by 4 bases, leaving 14 bases between them. Germline-derived CDR1 and CDR2 are SGHAT and FQNNGV. CDR3 length equals 15 residues. The CDR3 DNA reads as TGTGCCAGCAGCTCCCAGACAGGAAGGGGAAACACCATATATTTT. This encodes CASSSQTGRGNTIYF. Full variable domain (missing parts from reference TRBV11-2 and TRBJ1-3): EAGVAQSPRYKIIEKRQSVAFWCNPISGHATLYWYQQILGQGPKLLIQFQNNGVVDDSQLPKDRFSAERLKGVDSTLKIQPAKLEDSAVYLCASSSQTGRGNTIYFGEGSWLTVV.

This clonotype has more than one count but fewer than ten. The chain employs TRBV6-2 or TRBV6-3 and TRBJ2-1; tentative D call: TRBD2 (7 bases). The CDR3 length is 12 residues. CDR1 is MNHEY and CDR2 is SVGEGT in the germline V gene. V shed 6 bases and J shed 10 bases, with 13 bases lying between them. The DNA of the CDR3 is TGTGCCAGCAGGAAAGGGGGGGGGGAGCAGTTCTTC. Its translation is CASRKGGGEQFF.

J is TRBJ2-3 and V is TRBV13; 7 bases match TRBD1. With 6 bases clipped from V and 7 bases from J, the junction kept 13 bases outside the gene matches. The CDR3 is made up of 15 amino acids. Germline CDR1 and CDR2: PRHDT and FYEKMQ (reference sequence). Written as DNA, the CDR3 is TGTGCCAGCAGTTTAAAGTGGGACAGCCTAAATACGCAGTATTTT. It encodes CASSLKWDSLNTQYF.

This clonotype occurred a few times. The chain links TRBV20-1 to TRBJ2-3; D remains unclear. CDR1 and CDR2 (germline): DFQATT, SNEGSKA (reference sequence). V was pared by 2 bases and J by 0 bases, with 15 bases between. The CDR3 is 16 residues long. The CDR3 sequence is CSARPTDPTSTDTQYF. CDR3 DNA: TGCAGTGCTAGACCGACGGACCCCACCAGCACAGATACGCAGTATTTT.

V usage is TRBV5-6 and J usage is TRBJ1-1; D is perhaps TRBD1 (6 bases). Trimming cost V 4 bases and J 10 bases, with 14 bases left between them. The V gene's germline CDR1 is SGHDT and CDR2 YYEEEE. CDR3 length: 12 amino acids. The CDR3 bases are TGTGCCAGCAGCCTACAGGGATTCGGAGCTTTCTTT. Translation: CASSLQGFGAFF.

In this sample, this clonotype turned up a few times. This rearrangement joins TRBV10-3 to TRBJ2-3; D assignment may be TRBD1 or TRBD2 (6 bases each). This CDR3 has 14 amino acids. The V gene's germline CDR1 is ENHRY and CDR2 SYGVKD. The V end was cut by 0 bases, the J end by 5 bases, with 9 bases between. The CDR3 loop reads CAISESEGVDTQYF. CDR3 bases: TGTGCCATCAGTGAGTCGGAGGGGGTAGATACGCAGTATTTT.